This T cell receptor (beta chain) was obtained from a study of siplizumab effects on memory and regulatory T cells. Points from the study as a whole: Proliferating CD4+ or CD8+ clones, roughly 75-95% of them, lacked an assignable naive or memory phenotype.

Turning to this clone: Its antigen is unidentified.

V dropped 4 bases and J dropped 3 bases, with 9 bases sitting between them. The CDR3 length is 14 residues. Per germline, CDR1 LNHDA and CDR2 SQIVND (reference sequence). Some clones are missing from TCRdb's copy, which holds only in-frame ones; the method was immunoSEQ multiplex PCR. The sample lists 85,000 to 95,000 clones; around 94% were seen once. The chain links TRBV19 to TRBJ2-2; possible D gene TRBD2, 5 bases. Input material: non-Treg CD4+ T cells sorted from blood. This TCR was sampled from a human donor in good health. The CDR3 DNA reads TGTGCCAGTAGTAGCGGGCGTTACACCGGGGAGCTGTTTTTT. Translating gives CASSSGRYTGELFF.